The 20 T cell receptor beta chains below were found in one sample sequenced in a study of OX40 agonist ivuxolimab in advanced cancers. Clones were read by immunoSEQ multiplex PCR, and TCRdb kept only the in-frame ones, dropping some. The sample includes 40,000 to 50,000 clones, roughly 90% of them seen just once. The sequenced sample was CD4+ or CD8+ T cells sorted from blood, obtained in a trial of the OX40 agonist ivuxolimab. Source of these receptors: an adult with an advanced solid tumor such as melanoma, head and neck, liver or kidney cancer.

The gene calls are TRBV27 and TRBJ2-7, with D perhaps matching TRBD2 (5 bases). CDR1 MNHEY and CDR2 SMNVEV come from the germline V gene (reference sequence). Trimming shortened V by 4 bases and J by 0 bases, and 16 bases separated the two germline ends. The CDR3 has 16 amino acids. CDR3 protein: CASSYRGPGGSYEQYF. For the CDR3, the DNA is TGTGCCAGCAGTTACCGCGGTCCCGGAGGCTCCTACGAGCAGTACTTC.

The rearrangement joins TRBV9 to TRBJ2-3; D could derive from TRBD1 or TRBD2 (6 bases each). This CDR3 is 13 amino acids long. V dropped 0 bases and J dropped 6 bases, with 8 bases sitting between them. The germline CDR1 and CDR2 sequences are SGDLS and YYNGEE. CDR3 sequence (DNA): TGTGCCAGCAGCGTAGGGGGGGCTGATACGCAGTATTTT. Translation: CASSVGGADTQYF.

The chain links TRBV7-9 to TRBJ1-1; a possible D gene is TRBD1 (5 bases). The CDR3 is 15 amino acids. Per the germline V gene, CDR1 is SEHNR and CDR2 is FQNEAQ (reference sequence). Trimming removed 5 bases at V and 2 bases at J, with 15 bases between. The CDR3 DNA reads as TGTGCCAGCAGCCAAGGGACGGGTCAAAACACTGAAGCTTTCTTT. Translation: CASSQGTGQNTEAFF.

V gene TRBV27 combines with J gene TRBJ2-1; D unresolved. The ends were cut back, 6 bases at V and 8 bases at J, with 20 bases in the middle. The CDR3 runs 15 residues. Germline lookup yields CDR1 MNHEY and CDR2 SMNVEV (reference sequence). CDR3 in amino acids: CASSPENEWSDEQFF. CDR3 nucleotide sequence: TGTGCCAGCAGCCCCGAAAACGAATGGAGTGATGAGCAGTTCTTC.

V is TRBV7-9 and J is TRBJ2-7, with D perhaps TRBD1 (6 bases). Germline-derived CDR1 and CDR2 are SEHNR and FQNEAQ (reference sequence). This CDR3 spans 12 amino acids. Trimming pared 4 bases from V and 12 bases from J, leaving 16 bases between. CDR3 coding DNA: TGTGCCAGCAGCTCGACAGGTCCGGAGTGGTACTTC. This gives the protein CASSSTGPEWYF.

The rearrangement links TRBV13 to TRBJ2-3; D possibly uses TRBD1 or TRBD2 (6 bases each). Trimming removed 1 base from V and 4 bases from J, with 12 bases in between. In germline, CDR1 is PRHDT, CDR2 FYEKMQ (reference sequence). This CDR3 has 15 amino acids. CDR3 region: CASSLEGGSADTQYF. CDR3 sequence (DNA): TGTGCCAGCAGCTTAGAGGGGGGAAGCGCAGATACGCAGTATTTT.

Judged by abundance, this clone is medium-sized (0.01 to 0.1%). The rearrangement uses TRBV5-4 and TRBJ2-7; the D gene is possibly TRBD2 (5 bases). Germline CDR1 SGHNT, CDR2 YYREEE (reference sequence). Trimming left V 4 bases short and J 2 bases short, with 16 bases between. This CDR3 is built from 15 residues. CDR3 residues: CASSLGRGRTYEQYF. CDR3 in DNA: TGTGCCAGCAGCCTGGGGAGAGGAAGAACCTACGAGCAGTACTTC.

The rearrangement links TRBV10-3 to TRBJ2-7, with D possibly TRBD1 on 8 matching bases. Germline loops: CDR1 ENHRY, CDR2 SYGVKD. This CDR3 comprises 15 residues. V dropped 0 bases and J dropped 3 bases, with 12 bases sitting between them. The CDR3 region is CAISESHRGGYEQYF. Written as DNA, the CDR3 is TGTGCCATCAGTGAGTCCCACAGGGGGGGCTACGAGCAGTACTTC.

This rearrangement joins TRBV19 to TRBJ2-2, with 9 nucleotides matching TRBD2. J lost 5 bases, V lost 6 bases, and 7 bases had no gene match. The CDR3 contains 15 residues. Germline CDR1 and CDR2: LNHDA and SQIVND (reference sequence). CDR3 sequence (DNA): TGTGCCAGTAGCTTAGCGGGAGTACGGACCGGGGAGCTGTTTTTT. Its protein is CASSLAGVRTGELFF.

This CDR3 reads CASSLEGSRYEQYF. CDR3 in DNA: TGTGCCAGCAGCTTAGAGGGGTCCCGCTACGAGCAGTACTTC. V is TRBV7-8 and J is TRBJ2-7, with D tentatively TRBD1 (5 bases). Germline loops: CDR1 SGHVS, CDR2 FQNEAQ. This CDR3 has 14 amino acids. Trimming cost V 1 base and J 3 bases, with 10 bases left between them.

V usage is TRBV6-5 and J usage is TRBJ2-5, with a weak D call TRBD1 (5 bases). Germline V CDR1 and CDR2: MNHEY, SVGAGI. Trimming took off 2 bases at V and 4 bases at J, with 11 bases between the two ends. The CDR3 contains 14 residues. The CDR3 is CASSYGAIGETQYF. CDR3 DNA: TGTGCCAGCAGTTACGGGGCAATTGGAGAGACCCAGTACTTC.

The V call is TRBV1, the J call TRBJ2-3; no DNA check was done on the table's D call, TRBD2. TRBV1 is annotated as a pseudogene. The CDR3 extends over 19 amino acids. As DNA, the CDR3 is TGCACCAGCAGCCAAGATCTTTCGTTCGAGACTAGCGGGACAGATACGCAGTATTTT. Protein sequence: CTSSQDLSFETSGTDTQYF.

The chain has TRBV23-1 and TRBJ2-1; 10 nucleotides agree with TRBD1. TRBV23-1 is placed among ORFs of uncertain function. The ends lost 7 bases at V and 6 bases at J; junction bases unmatched: 6. The CDR3 loop spans 14 amino acids. The CDR3 sequence: CASIPGQGINEQFF. The CDR3 region has the DNA TGCGCCAGCATACCGGGACAGGGGATCAATGAGCAGTTCTTC.

This clone has a single count. The genes are TRBV4-1 and TRBJ2-1; no reliable D call. The CDR3 runs to 13 residues. CDR1 is MGHRA and CDR2 is YSYEKL in the germline V gene. Trimming removed 4 bases at V and 4 bases at J, with 8 bases between. CDR3 sequence (DNA): TGCGCCAGCAGCCCTAAGAGGTACAATGAGCAGTTCTTC. Protein sequence: CASSPKRYNEQFF.

V is TRBV15 and J is TRBJ2-5; 7 bases match TRBD2. The CDR3 contains 15 residues. The germline V gene encodes CDR1 LNHNV and CDR2 YYDKDF (reference sequence). With 1 base clipped from V and 4 bases from J, the junction kept 6 bases outside the gene matches. CDR3 nucleotide sequence: TGTGCCACCAGCAGAGTGTGGGAGGGGCCAGAGACCCAGTACTTC. Translated: CATSRVWEGPETQYF.

The chain links TRBV2 to TRBJ2-5; 11 positions agree with TRBD2. Germline V lookup: CDR1 SNHLY, CDR2 FYNNEI. V trimming: 5 bases; J trimming: 6 bases; junction bases outside the gene matches: 5. The CDR3 consists of 14 residues. The CDR3: CASSSPSGRQTQYF. The CDR3 DNA follows: TGTGCCAGCAGTTCTCCTAGCGGGAGGCAGACCCAGTACTTC.

V usage is TRBV29-1 and J usage is TRBJ1-2, with 8 bases identical to TRBD1. Germline CDR1 SQVTM, CDR2 ANQGSEA. This CDR3 region has 15 residues. The V and J ends lost 4 bases and 1 base, in that order; junction bases with no gene match: 8. The CDR3 DNA sequence: TGCAGCGTTGGGAGAGCAGGGGGCCTTAACTATGGCTACACCTTC. Encoded protein: CSVGRAGGLNYGYTF.

This chain uses TRBV27 with TRBJ2-7; D gene ambiguous. CDR1 is MNHEY and CDR2 is SMNVEV in the germline V gene (reference sequence). Deletions cut 5 bases from V and 3 bases from J, with 17 bases between. The CDR3 length is 15 residues. The CDR3 spells CASSILPGFNYEQYF. CDR3 in DNA: TGTGCCAGCAGTATCCTCCCGGGCTTCAACTACGAGCAGTACTTC.

This sequence joins TRBV27 and TRBJ2-7, with TRBD1 as a possible D gene (5 bases). The CDR3 totals 13 residues. Between the trimmed V and J ends, which lost 4 bases and 4 bases, there was a span of 11 bases. CDR1 and CDR2 (germline): MNHEY, SMNVEV (reference sequence). The CDR3 sequence: CASSSQGSYEQYF. CDR3 bases: TGTGCCAGCAGTTCCCAGGGCTCGTACGAGCAGTACTTC.

The V gene is TRBV7-6, the J gene TRBJ2-6; D unclear. The CDR3 runs 15 residues. Looked up from germline, CDR1 is SGHVS and CDR2 is FNYEAQ. V shed 5 bases and J shed 0 bases, with 8 bases lying between them. The CDR3 DNA reads TGTGCCAGCAGCCTGGACGGCTCTGGGGCCAACGTCCTGACTTTC. It is translated as CASSLDGSGANVLTF.